Presented here are 25 T cell receptor beta chains from one specimen sequenced in a study of T cells in Graves' hyperthyroidism and ophthalmopathy. Researchers took RNA transcripts and amplified the TCR beta CDR3 regions from them. A set of HTBI primers served as the primers for a first-round RT-PCR of the TCR CDR3. A single record per CDR3 protein comes from TCRdb applying MiXCR to the multiplex PCR reads. Among around 530,000 distinct CDR3 sequences listed, 17% were seen once. Sequenced input: blood. The origin of the receptors is a woman younger than 30 with Graves' ophthalmopathy.

The chain has TRBV6-1 and TRBJ2-7, with 8 bases aligning to TRBD1. Germline V gives CDR1 MNHNS, CDR2 SASEGT. This CDR3 has 13 amino acids. The junction had 10 bases not matched to a gene; V was cut back by 10 bases and J by 5 bases. The CDR3 sequence is CATMTGAFHEQYF. For the CDR3, the DNA is TGTGCCACCATGACAGGGGCTTTCCACGAGCAGTACTTC.

The genes are TRBV9 and TRBJ2-2, with D possibly TRBD1 on 5 matching bases. This CDR3 spans 13 amino acids. Trimming took off 2 bases at V and 5 bases at J, with 7 bases between the two ends. Germline CDR1 reads SGDLS; CDR2 reads YYNGEE. In DNA, the CDR3 is TGTGCCAGCAGCGTGGGGCGGACCGGGGAGCTGTTTTTT. The encoded protein is CASSVGRTGELFF.

V gene TRBV30 combines with J gene TRBJ1-5; unclear D gene. The CDR3 contains 12 residues. V was clipped by 2 bases and J by 10 bases, with 12 bases between them. CDR1 and CDR2 from the germline V gene are GTSNPN and SVGIG (reference sequence). The CDR3 region is CAWSLASGPQHF. The CDR3 region has the DNA TGTGCCTGGAGTCTCGCGTCAGGCCCCCAGCATTTT.

This clonotype was seen ten or more times. The chain employs TRBV30 and TRBJ1-2; maybe TRBD1 (6 bases). The CDR3 has 13 amino acids. CDR1 is GTSNPN, CDR2 SVGIG, per germline (reference sequence). Deletions cut 5 bases from V and 2 bases from J, with 12 bases between. The CDR3 region is CAWHPTGNYGYTF. The CDR3 region has the DNA TGTGCCTGGCACCCGACAGGAAACTATGGCTACACCTTC.

At least ten counts were recorded for this clonotype. The chain is built from TRBV27 and TRBJ2-7; 7 positions match TRBD1. The V and J ends lost 3 bases and 5 bases, in that order; junction bases with no gene match: 10. The CDR3 runs 15 residues. Per the germline V gene, CDR1 is MNHEY and CDR2 is SMNVEV (reference sequence). CDR3 DNA: TGTGCCAGCAGTTTTACAGGGGCCGGGGTGAACGAGCAGTACTTC. Its protein product is CASSFTGAGVNEQYF.

Comment on this clonotype: Since a much larger clone is just one base distant, this may be a read error. The rearrangement joins TRBV11-1 to TRBJ2-1, with 8 bases matching TRBD1. The CDR3 has 16 amino acids. The V and J ends lost 5 bases and 5 bases, in that order; junction bases with no gene match: 11. Germline lookup yields CDR1 SGHAT and CDR2 FQDESV (reference sequence). Here the CDR3 reads CASSPRTGQAHNEQFF. CDR3 nucleotide sequence: TGTGCCAGCAGCCCCCGGACAGGGCAAGCCCACAATGAGCAGTTCTTC.

In its sample, this clonotype was seen many times. This sequence joins TRBV30 and TRBJ1-5; no definite D call. CDR1 GTSNPN and CDR2 SVGIG come from the germline V gene (reference sequence). The ends were cut back, 0 bases at V and 4 bases at J, with 7 bases in the middle. The CDR3 totals 13 residues. The CDR3 nucleotides are TGTGCCTGGAGTGTACGTGATAATCAGCCCCAGCATTTT. It is translated as CAWSVRDNQPQHF.

The chain couples TRBV14 to TRBJ1-1; no definite D call. Trimming removed 4 bases from V and 7 bases from J, with 13 bases in between. Germline V gene data show CDR1 as SGHDN and CDR2 as FVKESK. The CDR3 totals 13 residues. The CDR3 loop reads CASSPADTFEAFF. CDR3 DNA: TGTGCCAGCAGCCCCGCTGACACTTTTGAAGCTTTCTTT.

The gene calls are TRBV9 and TRBJ2-7; 12 bases are a match to TRBD1. V was pared by 1 base and J by 4 bases, with 3 bases of the junction left unmatched. This CDR3 region has 15 residues. Per germline, CDR1 SGDLS and CDR2 YYNGEE. The CDR3 coding sequence is TGTGCCAGCAGCGTATCGGGACAGGGGGCGTACGAGCAGTACTTC. This sequence encodes CASSVSGQGAYEQYF.

This clonotype was picked up many times. The DNA for the CDR3 is TGCGCCAGCAGCACCCAGACTAGCGGGGGGTACAATGAGCAGTTCTTC. It specifies CASSTQTSGGYNEQFF. The chain links TRBV5-1 to TRBJ2-1; 13 nucleotides line up with TRBD2. This CDR3 is 16 amino acids long. Germline lookup yields CDR1 SGHRS and CDR2 YFSETQ. V lost 4 bases, J lost 4 bases, and 5 bases stayed unmatched.

V is TRBV10-3 and J is TRBJ2-2; possibly TRBD2 for D (5 bases). Germline assignment: CDR1 ENHRY and CDR2 SYGVKD. The CDR3 has 13 amino acids. Trimming removed 6 bases from V and 1 base from J, with 6 bases in between. CDR3 loop: CAIRRGNTGELFF. The CDR3 DNA sequence: TGTGCCATCAGACGGGGGAACACCGGGGAGCTGTTTTTT.

This clonotype showed up just a few times. The V call is TRBV7-2, the J call TRBJ2-7; a possible D gene is TRBD1 (5 bases). The CDR3 runs to 15 residues. V lost 5 bases and J lost 1, with 15 bases in between. The V gene's germline CDR1 is SGHTA and CDR2 FQGNSA. The CDR3 spells CASSLLGQASYEQYF. DNA of the CDR3: TGTGCCAGCAGCCTCCTGGGGCAGGCGTCCTACGAGCAGTACTTC.

The chain combines TRBV20-1 with TRBJ2-1, with TRBD2 matching over 8 bases. The CDR3 consists of 14 residues. V shed 6 bases, J shed 4 bases, and the junction held 8 bases outside the gene matches. Germline-derived CDR1 and CDR2 are DFQATT and SNEGSKA (reference sequence). As DNA, the CDR3 is TGCAGTGCCATGAGCGGGAGTCTATACAATGAGCAGTTCTTC. It encodes CSAMSGSLYNEQFF.

This clonotype appeared many times. The chain employs TRBV4-1 and TRBJ2-7; maybe TRBD1 (6 bases). The CDR3 is made up of 15 amino acids. The germline V and J ends were trimmed by 0 bases and 1 base, with 10 bases remaining between them. Germline values: CDR1 MGHRA, CDR2 YSYEKL. The DNA of the CDR3 is TGCGCCAGCAGCCAAGATTGGGGGCTGTCCTACGAGCAGTACTTC. It specifies CASSQDWGLSYEQYF.

There are many counts of this clonotype. V is TRBV28 and J is TRBJ1-6; 8 nucleotides match TRBD1. In germline, CDR1 is MDHEN, CDR2 SYDVKM. The CDR3 contains 17 residues. Losses at the gene ends were 2 bases for V and 1 base for J; bases not matched to a gene: 4. CDR3 bases: TGTGCCAGCAGTTTAGGGCAGGGGGCTTCCTATAATTCACCCCTCCACTTT. Translation gives CASSLGQGASYNSPLHF.

This clonotype was picked up many times. The J gene is TRBJ2-1, the V gene TRBV2; the D gene is possibly TRBD1 (5 bases). The CDR3 sequence is 15 residues long. Trimming cost V 2 bases and J 0 bases, with 8 bases left between them. Germline-derived CDR1 and CDR2 are SNHLY and FYNNEI. The CDR3 spells CASSEKGFSYNEQFF. The CDR3 DNA is TGTGCCAGCAGTGAAAAGGGGTTCTCCTACAATGAGCAGTTCTTC.

The chain joins TRBV28 to TRBJ2-1, with D perhaps TRBD1 (5 bases). In germline, CDR1 is MDHEN, CDR2 SYDVKM. This CDR3 has 15 amino acids. V was pared by 6 bases and J by 4 bases, with 16 bases between. CDR3 sequence reads: CASRVQGSAYNEQFF. The CDR3 DNA sequence: TGTGCCAGCAGAGTCCAGGGCTCAGCGTACAATGAGCAGTTCTTC.

The chain carries TRBV12-3 or TRBV12-4 and TRBJ2-2; D unclear. V gave up 7 bases and J gave up 8 bases, with 5 bases separating them. The CDR3 consists of 10 residues. This chain's CDR3 is CASMGGELFF. The DNA of the CDR3 is TGTGCCAGCATGGGAGGGGAGCTGTTTTTT.

The chain links TRBV15 to TRBJ2-7; TRBD1 agrees at 9 bases. From germline, CDR1 is LNHNV and CDR2 YYDKDF (reference sequence). V lost 5 bases and J lost 4; bases outside the gene matches: 9. The CDR3 is 15 amino acids. CDR3 residues: CATSPDRGRGYEQYF. The CDR3 nucleotides are TGTGCCACCAGCCCGGACAGGGGCAGGGGTTACGAGCAGTACTTC.

The chain joins TRBV14 to TRBJ2-1; D possibly corresponds to TRBD1 (6 bases). Trimming cost V 2 bases and J 2 bases, with 16 bases left between them. Germline V gene sequence: CDR1 SGHDN, CDR2 FVKESK. This CDR3 region has 17 residues. The CDR3 spells CASSQTTGQRTYNEQFF. CDR3 coding DNA: TGTGCCAGCAGCCAAACGACGGGACAACGGACCTACAATGAGCAGTTCTTC. The full variable domain, with the rest looked up from reference TRBV14 and TRBJ2-1, is EAGVTQFPSHSVIEKGQTVTLRCDPISGHDNLYWYRRVMGKEIKFLLHFVKESKQDESGMPNNRFLAERTGGTYSTLKVQPAELEDSGVYFCASSQTTGQRTYNEQFFGPGTRLTVL.

This clonotype was seen a few times. The chain combines TRBV5-6 with TRBJ2-1; TRBD2 agrees at 12 bases. The CDR3 loop spans 16 amino acids. V was clipped by 4 bases and J by 7 bases; unmatched bases: 9. The V gene's germline CDR1 is SGHDT and CDR2 YYEEEE. The CDR3 DNA is TGTGCCAGCAGCGACCTGACTAGCGGGGGCCCTAATGAGCAGTTCTTC. This gives the protein CASSDLTSGGPNEQFF.

This clonotype has only a few counts. The chain is built from TRBV12-3 or TRBV12-4 and TRBJ1-2; perhaps TRBD1 as D (5 bases). The CDR3 covers 15 residues. V shed 7 bases and J shed 0 bases, with 15 bases lying between them. The CDR3 nucleotides are TGTGCCAGCACCCTCTCGAGGGGTACTAACTATGGCTACACCTTC. It codes for CASTLSRGTNYGYTF.

This clonotype was observed at least ten times. V is TRBV20-1 and J is TRBJ2-7; 9 nucleotides align to TRBD2. There are 13 residues in the CDR3. The V gene end was trimmed by 6 bases and the J gene end by 1 base; junction bases not matched to a gene: 4. The germline V gene has CDR1 DFQATT and CDR2 SNEGSKA (reference sequence). The DNA for the CDR3 is TGCAGTGCCGAGAGCGGGGGGTCCTACGAGCAGTACTTC. Residues: CSAESGGSYEQYF.

This clonotype occurred once. The CDR3 loop reads CASSFPVGQGAGYGYTF. CDR3 nucleotide sequence: TGTGCCAGCAGTTTCCCCGTGGGACAGGGGGCGGGCTATGGCTACACCTTC. The V and J genes are TRBV28 and TRBJ1-2, with TRBD1 identical over 12 bases. The CDR3 has 17 amino acids. Germline V gives CDR1 MDHEN, CDR2 SYDVKM. J lost 4 bases, V lost 3 bases, and 9 bases had no gene match.

This clonotype was recorded many times. The chain is built from TRBV7-2 and TRBJ1-5, with D possibly TRBD1 on 6 matching bases. Between the trimmed V and J ends, which lost 2 bases and 0 bases, there was a span of 8 bases. The CDR3 has 15 amino acids. Germline V gene lookup returns CDR1 SGHTA and CDR2 FQGNSA. CDR3 sequence (DNA): TGTGCCAGCAGCTTACGGACAGATAGCAATCAGCCCCAGCATTTT. This encodes CASSLRTDSNQPQHF.